These 21 T cell receptor beta chains share one sample of origin, sequenced in a study of blood T cell repertoires in COVID-19. Here immunoSEQ multiplex PCR was the method, and the copy in TCRdb shows in-frame clones only, minus some. This sample has around 170,000 clones, with 75% to 90% found just once. The sequenced sample was peripheral blood. The source of these receptors is a middle-aged woman with acute or convalescent COVID-19.

The chain has TRBV2 and TRBJ1-2, with TRBD1 identical over 8 bases. This CDR3 is built from 13 residues. V gave up 9 bases and J gave up 2 bases; unmatched junction bases: 5. CDR1 is SNHLY and CDR2 is FYNNEI in the germline V gene. The CDR3 DNA follows: TGTGCCAGGGGACAGGAGACGAACTATGGCTACACCTTC. It yields the protein CARGQETNYGYTF.

The chain uses TRBV11-3 and TRBJ1-1; no reliable D call. CDR1 and CDR2 (germline): SGHNT, YENEEA. The germline V and J ends were trimmed by 2 bases and 0 bases, with 7 bases remaining between them. CDR3 length: 14 residues. CDR3 sequence (DNA): TGTGCCAGCAGCTTAAGCACCCTGAACACTGAAGCTTTCTTT. It yields the protein CASSLSTLNTEAFF.

The CDR3 sequence: CASSFPGQGGDTEAFF. The CDR3 region has the DNA TGTGCCAGCAGTTTCCCGGGACAGGGAGGGGACACTGAAGCTTTCTTT. J is TRBJ1-1 and V is TRBV28, with TRBD1 matching over 9 bases. V trimming: 3 bases; J trimming: 3 bases; junction bases outside the gene matches: 8. This CDR3 contains 16 residues. Germline V CDR1 and CDR2: MDHEN, SYDVKM.

V and J are TRBV5-1 and TRBJ1-5; D is uncertain. Trimming took off 0 bases at V and 3 bases at J, with 7 bases between the two ends. CDR1 and CDR2 (germline): SGHRS, YFSETQ. This CDR3 region has 14 residues. CDR3 DNA sequence: TGCGCCAGCAGCTTGGGAGATATCAATCAGCCCCAGCATTTT. This gives the protein CASSLGDINQPQHF.

The chain has TRBV11-2 and TRBJ2-2, with 7 positions matching TRBD1. The CDR3 contains 16 residues. Unmatched junction bases numbered 8, after V lost 7 bases and J lost 0 bases. In germline, CDR1 is SGHAT, CDR2 FQNNGV. The CDR3, as DNA: TGTGCCAGCACCGAACCAGGGACAGCGAACACCGGGGAGCTGTTTTTT. Amino acid sequence: CASTEPGTANTGELFF.

The V call is TRBV27, the J call TRBJ2-7; the match to TRBD1 covers 8 bases. The CDR3 totals 13 residues. The ends lost 3 bases at V and 7 bases at J; junction bases unmatched: 5. Germline-derived CDR1 and CDR2 are MNHEY and SMNVEV (reference sequence). The CDR3 sequence is CASSFGDRTEQYF. DNA of the CDR3: TGTGCCAGCAGTTTCGGGGACAGGACAGAGCAGTACTTC.

The DNA for the CDR3 is TGCGCCAGCAGTGAGTCCATAGTCGGACAGTTCTACGAGCAGTACTTC. It specifies CASSESIVGQFYEQYF. V and J are TRBV10-1 and TRBJ2-7, with D possibly being TRBD1 (6 bases). V was shortened by 0 bases and J by 3 bases, with 15 bases between the two germline ends. Germline V gene sequence: CDR1 WNHNN, CDR2 SYGVQD (reference sequence). The CDR3 extends over 16 amino acids.

This clone was seen a handful of times. The identical CDR3 is also encoded by other nucleotide sequences in the sample. This chain connects TRBV6-5 to TRBJ1-2; the D is unclear. Germline CDR1 MNHEY, CDR2 SVGAGI. The ends were cut back, 0 bases at V and 8 bases at J, with 7 bases in the middle. The CDR3 is 12 amino acids. The CDR3 region is CASSYSTGGYTF. The CDR3 bases are TGTGCCAGCAGTTACTCGACTGGGGGCTACACCTTC.

The J gene is TRBJ2-7, the V gene TRBV27; 9 nucleotides align to TRBD2. J gave up 0 bases and V 3 bases, and 6 bases lay outside the gene matches. The CDR3 length is 16 residues. Germline V CDR1 and CDR2: MNHEY, SMNVEV (reference sequence). CDR3 DNA sequence: TGTGCCAGCAGTTTTTCTAGCGGGACCAGCTCCTACGAGCAGTACTTC. Amino acids: CASSFSSGTSSYEQYF.

The chain employs TRBV20-1 and TRBJ1-2; the D is unclear. Germline CDR1 DFQATT, CDR2 SNEGSKA (reference sequence). Trimming pared 0 bases from V and 6 bases from J, leaving 2 bases between. This CDR3 contains 10 residues. CDR3 sequence reads: CSARDNGYTF. The DNA of the CDR3 is TGCAGTGCTAGAGATAATGGCTACACCTTC.

The chain has TRBV4-1 and TRBJ1-1; 11 positions match TRBD1. The V and J ends lost 4 bases and 4 bases, in that order; junction bases with no gene match: 5. This CDR3 contains 15 residues. The germline V gene has CDR1 MGHRA and CDR2 YSYEKL. The CDR3 is CASSLSGTGGTEAFF. CDR3 sequence (DNA): TGCGCCAGCAGCCTGTCCGGGACAGGGGGCACTGAAGCTTTCTTT.

As regards this clone: A junction boundary mismatches the germline segment, possibly from a read error. The chain links TRBV7-7 to TRBJ2-2; D is ambiguous. Germline-derived CDR1 and CDR2 are SSHAT and FNYEAQ (reference sequence). The CDR3 runs to 12 residues. The CDR3: CASSLDLGELFF. The DNA for the CDR3 is TGTGCTAGCAGCTTAGATCTCGGGGAGCTGTTTTTT.

V and J are TRBV4-1 and TRBJ2-4; D remains ambiguous. Looked up from germline, CDR1 is MGHRA and CDR2 is YSYEKL. Trimming removed 3 bases from V and 0 bases from J, with 12 bases in between. CDR3 length equals 16 residues. The CDR3: CASSHDITLAKNIQYF. In DNA, the CDR3 is TGCGCCAGCAGCCATGACATAACCCTAGCCAAAAACATTCAGTACTTC.

The table lists this clone with a few counts. The rearrangement uses TRBV9 and TRBJ2-2; 10 bases map to TRBD2. CDR3 length: 17 amino acids. The V gene's germline CDR1 is SGDLS and CDR2 YYNGEE. With 0 bases clipped from V and 7 bases from J, the junction kept 9 bases outside the gene matches. The CDR3 DNA follows: TGTGCCAGCAGCGTAGGGGTAGCGGGAGGCAGTGGCGGGGAGCTGTTTTTT. It translates to CASSVGVAGGSGGELFF. Filled out from reference TRBV9 and TRBJ2-2, the complete variable domain reads DSGVTQTPKHLITATGQRVTLRCSPRSGDLSVYWYQQSLDQGLQFLIQYYNGEERAKGNILERFSAQQFPDLHSELNLSSLELGDSALYFCASSVGVAGGSGGELFFGEGSRLTVL.

The chain joins TRBV7-9 to TRBJ1-1; D uncertain. The ends were cut back, 5 bases at V and 4 bases at J, with 14 bases in the middle. This CDR3 has 14 residues. The germline V gene encodes CDR1 SEHNR and CDR2 FQNEAQ (reference sequence). The CDR3 loop reads CASSRYGVATEAFF. As DNA, the CDR3 is TGTGCCAGCAGCCGTTACGGGGTTGCCACTGAAGCTTTCTTT.

V and J are TRBV7-9 and TRBJ1-1, with D hard to call. Trimming left V 5 bases short and J 14 bases short, with 21 bases between. This CDR3 is 13 amino acids long. The germline V gene encodes CDR1 SEHNR and CDR2 FQNEAQ (reference sequence). In DNA, the CDR3 is TGTGCCAGCAGCCCGCCGGGTGAATCGAAGAGGTTCTTT. This gives the protein CASSPPGESKRFF.

The chain has TRBV7-3 and TRBJ2-5, with D possibly matching TRBD2 (6 bases). The CDR3 sequence is 16 residues long. Germline assignment: CDR1 SGHTA and CDR2 FQGTGA. V lost 5 bases to trimming and J lost 2 bases, with 18 bases between them. The chain's CDR3 is CASSEGGELGQETQYF. CDR3 nucleotides: TGTGCCAGCAGCGAAGGAGGGGAATTGGGTCAAGAGACCCAGTACTTC.

This chain joins TRBV10-1 and TRBJ2-2, with a tentative D call TRBD2 (6 bases). The germline V gene has CDR1 WNHNN and CDR2 SYGVQD (reference sequence). CDR3 length: 17 amino acids. Trimming took 2 bases from V and 4 from J, leaving 17 bases between them. CDR3 coding DNA: TGCGCCAGCAGTGAGGGGTGGTTCGGGGGAGGCACCGGGGAGCTGTTTTTT. This encodes CASSEGWFGGGTGELFF.

The chain has TRBV7-3 and TRBJ1-1; TRBD1 is a possible D gene (6 bases). The CDR3 loop spans 15 amino acids. Looked up from germline, CDR1 is SGHTA and CDR2 is FQGTGA. Trimming removed 2 bases from V and 7 bases from J, with 17 bases in between. The CDR3 DNA follows: TGTGCCAGCAGCTTAGGAGGAGGGGGGAGGGATGAAGCTTTCTTT. Protein sequence: CASSLGGGGRDEAFF. The entire variable domain, with the rest obtained from reference TRBV7-3 and TRBJ1-1, is as follows: GAGVSQTPSNKVTEKGKYVELRCDPISGHTALYWYRQSLGQGPEFLIYFQGTGAADDSGLPNDRFFAVRPEGSVSTLKIQRTERGDSAVYLCASSLGGGGRDEAFFGQGTRLTVV.

The chain couples TRBV30 to TRBJ2-7; 8 bases fit TRBD1. Germline trimming cut 0 bases from V and 4 bases from J; bases unmatched to any gene: 5. Germline-derived CDR1 and CDR2 are GTSNPN and SVGIG (reference sequence). This CDR3 region has 14 residues. The DNA of the CDR3 is TGTGCCTGGAGTGTCGTGACAGGGGCGTACGAGCAGTACTTC. As protein: CAWSVVTGAYEQYF. Filled out from reference TRBV30 and TRBJ2-7, the complete variable domain reads SQTIHQWPATLVQPVGSPLSLECTVEGTSNPNLYWYRQAAGRGLQLLFYSVGIGQISSEVPQNLSASRPQDRQFILSSKKLLLSDSGFYLCAWSVVTGAYEQYFGPGTRLTVT.

The V and J genes are TRBV12-3 or TRBV12-4 and TRBJ1-4, with unresolved D. Trimming shortened V by 5 bases and J by 8 bases, and 9 bases separated the two germline ends. This CDR3 is 12 amino acids long. CDR3 in amino acids: CASSLAPEKLFF. CDR3 bases: TGTGCCAGCAGTCTGGCCCCCGAAAAACTGTTTTTT.